What follows are 22 T cell receptor beta chains derived from one specimen sequenced in a study of blood T cell repertoires in COVID-19. Sequencing was performed with immunoSEQ multiplex PCR; in TCRdb, only in-frame clones are kept and a portion is missing. The table has 57,000 or so clones, roughly 90% seen once. The sequenced sample consisted of peripheral blood. The receptors shown here come from a woman between 45 and 60 years old with active or convalescent COVID-19.

In its sample, this clone was seen a few times. This chain connects TRBV18 to TRBJ2-2, with 7 positions matching TRBD2. Germline loops: CDR1 KGHSH, CDR2 LQKENI. Trimming removed 0 bases from V and 3 bases from J; junction bases left unmatched: 4. CDR3 length: 16 amino acids. CDR3 sequence: CASSPPRLAHTGELFF. The CDR3 DNA is TGTGCCAGCTCACCACCCCGACTAGCCCACACCGGGGAGCTGTTTTTT.

This clone was counted a few times. The chain joins TRBV5-6 to TRBJ2-3, with a tentative D call TRBD1 (5 bases). The CDR3 runs to 16 residues. Germline V CDR1 and CDR2: SGHDT, YYEEEE. Trimming took 4 bases from V and 2 from J, leaving 17 bases between them. DNA of the CDR3: TGTGCCAGCAGCCGGTTTTATGAGACAGTCACAGATACGCAGTATTTT. It translates to CASSRFYETVTDTQYF.

The J gene is TRBJ2-1, the V gene TRBV14, with 8 bases aligning to TRBD2. The CDR3 loop spans 18 amino acids. CDR1 is SGHDN and CDR2 is FVKESK in the germline V gene. Trimming removed 0 bases from V and 9 bases from J; junction bases left unmatched: 16. The CDR3 DNA reads as TGTGCCAGCAGCCAAGATAGGACGGGAGGGCCTGGCTTGGGTGAGCAGTTCTTC. Translated, it gives CASSQDRTGGPGLGEQFF.

The V gene is TRBV19, the J gene TRBJ1-1; D might be TRBD1 (6 bases). The ends were cut back, 4 bases at V and 4 bases at J, with 10 bases in the middle. The CDR3 length is 13 residues. Germline V CDR1 and CDR2: LNHDA, SQIVND (reference sequence). For the CDR3, the DNA is TGTGCCAGTAGTACCCAGGGGAGCACTGAAGCTTTCTTT. The encoded protein is CASSTQGSTEAFF.

The chain has TRBV5-1 and TRBJ1-1; 7 bases agree with TRBD1. Unmatched junction bases numbered 9, after V lost 0 bases and J lost 4 bases. CDR1 and CDR2 (germline): SGHRS, YFSETQ. CDR3 length: 16 residues. CDR3 DNA sequence: TGCGCCAGCAGCTTGGAACCCACAGGGGTGGGCACTGAAGCTTTCTTT. Translated, it gives CASSLEPTGVGTEAFF. The full variable domain, with the rest looked up from reference TRBV5-1 and TRBJ1-1, is KAGVTQTPRYLIKTRGQQVTLSCSPISGHRSVSWYQQTPGQGLQFLFEYFSETQRNKGNFPGRFSGRQFSNSRSEMNVSTLELGDSALYLCASSLEPTGVGTEAFFGQGTRLTVV.

V is TRBV1 and J is TRBJ1-5; the table gives TRBD1 as D, unverified against the DNA. TRBV1 is designated a pseudogene. This CDR3 spans 17 amino acids. The chain's CDR3 is CTSSPQPRDTSNQPQHF. In DNA, the CDR3 is TGCACCAGCAGCCCCCAACCTAGGGACACTAGCAATCAGCCCCAGCATTTT.

In DNA, the CDR3 is TGTGCCAGCAGCTTGGCCTTGGCCAGGGGAACCTATGGCTACACCTTC. Its translation: CASSLALARGTYGYTF. This chain uses TRBV5-6 with TRBJ1-2; perhaps TRBD1 as D (6 bases). Germline values: CDR1 SGHDT, CDR2 YYEEEE. Trimming pared 0 bases from V and 4 bases from J, leaving 16 bases between. The CDR3 totals 16 residues.

The table lists this clone with a count of one. This chain joins TRBV2 and TRBJ1-1, with D uncertain. Germline V gene sequence: CDR1 SNHLY, CDR2 FYNNEI. Between the trimmed V and J ends, which lost 3 bases and 7 bases, there was a span of 15 bases. The CDR3 is 14 amino acids. CDR3 sequence: CASSDFGLTYEAFF. The CDR3 DNA follows: TGTGCCAGCAGTGATTTCGGACTAACTTATGAAGCTTTCTTT. The complete variable domain, with remaining parts taken from reference TRBV2 and TRBJ1-1, reads EPEVTQTPSHQVTQMGQEVILRCVPISNHLYFYWYRQILGQKVEFLVSFYNNEISEKSEIFDDQFSVERPDGSNFTLKIRSTKLEDSAMYFCASSDFGLTYEAFFGQGTRLTVV.

This chain links TRBV4-2 with TRBJ2-2; 9 nucleotides match TRBD2. Germline CDR1 reads LGHNA; CDR2 reads YNFKEQ. CDR3 size: 15 residues. V lost 1 base, J lost 5 bases, and 2 bases stayed unmatched. In DNA, the CDR3 is TGTGCCAGCAGCCAAGTAGCGGGAGAAACCGGGGAGCTGTTTTTT. Translated, it gives CASSQVAGETGELFF.

The chain links TRBV5-1 to TRBJ2-2, with 16 positions matching TRBD2. The CDR3 runs 18 residues. V shed 3 bases and J 3 bases; nucleotides not matched to a gene: 5. Germline CDR1 SGHRS, CDR2 YFSETQ. The CDR3 nucleotides are TGCGCCAGCAGCTGGGGACTAGCGGGAGGGCGAGACACCGGGGAGCTGTTTTTT. Protein: CASSWGLAGGRDTGELFF.

This chain connects TRBV7-3 to TRBJ2-5; D may be TRBD2 (6 bases). V was pared by 6 bases and J by 4 bases, with 21 bases between. CDR1 is SGHTA and CDR2 is FQGTGA in the germline V gene. CDR3 length: 16 amino acids. CDR3 sequence reads: CASSPVGGPLGETQYF. CDR3 DNA: TGTGCCAGCAGTCCCGTGGGGGGTCCCCTGGGAGAGACCCAGTACTTC.

The chain links TRBV5-1 to TRBJ1-2; 9 bases line up with TRBD1. Trimming cost V 4 bases and J 6 bases; bases outside gene matches: 10. CDR1 is SGHRS, CDR2 YFSETQ, per germline. The CDR3 covers 15 residues. Here the CDR3 reads CASSATGQGKNGYTF. In DNA, the CDR3 is TGCGCCAGCAGCGCCACGGGACAGGGCAAGAATGGCTACACCTTC.

The chain carries TRBV5-1 and TRBJ2-1; 14 nucleotides agree with TRBD2. Per germline, CDR1 SGHRS and CDR2 YFSETQ. The CDR3 covers 17 residues. With V trimmed by 0 bases and J by 11 bases, 10 bases remained unmatched. CDR3 nucleotide sequence: TGCGCCAGCAGCTTGGAAGGGACTAGCGGGAGCGCTACCCAGCAGTTCTTC. Protein product: CASSLEGTSGSATQQFF.

V gene TRBV2 combines with J gene TRBJ2-7; TRBD1 matches 7 bases. The CDR3 totals 15 residues. In germline, CDR1 is SNHLY, CDR2 FYNNEI. J lost 2 bases, V lost 5 bases, and 9 bases had no gene match. The CDR3 loop reads CASSSNRGRTYEQYF. CDR3 nucleotides: TGTGCCAGCAGTAGTAACAGGGGTAGGACCTACGAGCAGTACTTC.

The CDR3 loop reads CASSPDSGYGYTF. Written as DNA, the CDR3 is TGTGCCAGCAGTCCTGACAGTGGCTATGGCTACACCTTC. This chain links TRBV16 with TRBJ1-2, with a weak D call TRBD1 (5 bases). V gave up 6 bases and J gave up 4 bases, with 12 bases separating them. The length of the CDR3 is 13 residues. The germline V gene has CDR1 KGHSY and CDR2 FQNENV. Variable domain in full (rest from reference TRBV16 and TRBJ1-2): GEEVAQTPKHLVRGEGQKAKLYCAPIKGHSYVFWYQQVLKNEFKFLISFQNENVFDETGMPKERFSAKCLPNSPCSLEIQATKLEDSAVYFCASSPDSGYGYTFGSGTRLTVV.

The gene calls are TRBV3-1 (or the pseudogene TRBV3-2) and TRBJ2-2; 8 bases are a match to TRBD1. Trimming cost V 6 bases and J 2 bases; bases outside gene matches: 5. The CDR3 runs 15 residues. Per germline, CDR1 LGHDT and CDR2 YNNKEL (reference sequence). CDR3 DNA sequence: TGTGCCAGCAGTCTTGACAGGGGAAACACCGGGGAGCTGTTTTTT. Its translation is CASSLDRGNTGELFF.

Here the CDR3 reads CASTGLAGSRVEQFF. The DNA for the CDR3 is TGTGCCAGCACCGGACTAGCGGGGAGCCGGGTTGAGCAGTTCTTC. V usage is TRBV2 and J usage is TRBJ2-1, with TRBD2 matching over 12 bases. V shed 7 bases, J shed 9 bases, and the junction held 10 bases outside the gene matches. Germline V gene lookup returns CDR1 SNHLY and CDR2 FYNNEI. This CDR3 contains 15 residues.

This chain uses TRBV6-5 with TRBJ2-7, with 8 bases that match TRBD1. CDR1 is MNHEY, CDR2 SVGAGI, per germline. V lost 7 bases and J lost 1; bases outside the gene matches: 9. The CDR3 runs 15 residues. Written as DNA, the CDR3 is TGTGCCAGCACCGGCCGGGACAGGCCTTCCTACGAGCAGTACTTC. Encoded protein: CASTGRDRPSYEQYF.

The rearrangement links TRBV18 to TRBJ2-7, with D hard to call. Trimming stripped 0 bases from V and 6 bases from J, with 18 bases between. The CDR3 has 16 residues. Germline V lookup: CDR1 KGHSH, CDR2 LQKENI. Here the CDR3 reads CASSPPLSSAPAEQYF. CDR3 DNA: TGTGCCAGCTCACCACCCCTTTCGAGCGCACCCGCCGAGCAGTACTTC.

The J gene is TRBJ2-1, the V gene TRBV28; TRBD1 aligns across 10 bases. The junction had 4 bases not matched to a gene; V was cut back by 5 bases and J by 9 bases. Germline CDR1 MDHEN, CDR2 SYDVKM. The CDR3 loop spans 13 amino acids. The CDR3 region is CASSTGQGIEQFF. In DNA form, the CDR3 reads TGTGCCAGCAGTACGGGACAGGGGATTGAGCAGTTCTTC.

The gene calls are TRBV29-1 and TRBJ2-1; 14 bases map to TRBD2. Germline CDR1 reads SQVTM; CDR2 reads ANQGSEA. Trimming cost V 6 bases and J 7 bases; bases outside gene matches: 8. CDR3 size: 15 residues. CDR3 DNA sequence: TGCAGCGTCGCGGGGACTAGCGGGAGTATAAATGAGCAGTTCTTC. This translates into CSVAGTSGSINEQFF.

The chain has TRBV20-1 and TRBJ1-1; D unresolved. Germline CDR1 reads DFQATT; CDR2 reads SNEGSKA (reference sequence). Trimming pared 6 bases from V and 4 bases from J, leaving 9 bases between. The CDR3 extends over 11 amino acids. CDR3 in DNA: TGCAGTGCGACGACGGGCACTGAAGCTTTCTTT. It codes for CSATTGTEAFF.